The T cell receptor (beta chain) described here comes from a study of T-cell reconstitution after alpha-beta-depleted transplantation in children. Unique molecular identifiers were built into the TCRbeta library. TCRdb re-called the PCR reads through MiXCR, storing one row per CDR3 protein. This table has 540,000 or so distinct CDR3 sequences, 23% appearing once. Study-wide results and limits: At the one-year point after transplant, T-cell counts and TCRbeta diversity were found to come mostly from T cells that had been newly produced. After transplant, high TCRbeta diversity at day 60 in some patients arose from surviving recipient T cells and thymic progenitors. Reported findings indicate that, about two months after transplant, alpha-beta T cells came from several hundred expanded clones, which were derived from non-depleted graft cells.

Turning to this clonotype: What it binds is unknown.

From germline, CDR1 is MNHEY and CDR2 SMNVEV (reference sequence). J gave up 0 bases and V 5 bases, and 13 bases lay outside the gene matches. The CDR3 spans 18 residues. The TCR originated in a boy younger than two who had a stem cell transplant for acute myeloid leukemia, so the T cells may come from the graft donor. The chain has TRBV27 and TRBJ1-5; 7 bases match TRBD1. The sample in question was PBMCs, mostly from graft donor cells, obtained 360 days after TCRalphabeta/CD19-depleted stem cell transplant. CDR3 nucleotides: TGTGCCAGCAGTCCCCGGACAGGTTCCTCCTATAGCAATCAGCCCCAGCATTTT. This translates into CASSPRTGSSYSNQPQHF.